The sequence of this TCR beta chain was determined in a study of blood T cell repertoires in COVID-19. Study summary: PBMCs, B-cell-depleted T cells, or T cells provided the cDNA or gDNA that made up the material.

How the authors handled the data: The assay estimated nucleated cells by amplifying reference gene primers. The table came from immunoSEQ multiplex PCR; TCRdb's copy has only in-frame clones and leaves some out. V and J calls and clone size are as listed in that table; D and trimming were resolved from the DNA. This sample has under 250,000 clones; roughly 87% occur once, and the top ten carry approximately 2.4%. The count of this clone is one. Participants were aged about 18 to 89 years from 20 to 30 US areas. The V gene lost 4 bases and the J gene lost 1 base, with 5 bases spanning the gap. CDR1 and CDR2 from the germline V gene are MNHEY and SVGAGI. The CDR3 runs 13 residues.

Sequencing was done on a sample of PBMCs or T cells enriched from blood (not recorded which). The clonotype comes from a woman between 25 and 40 years old with acute COVID-19. The genes are TRBV6-5 and TRBJ1-3; the D is unclear. CDR3 nucleotides: TGTGCCAGCAGTTCCGTTTCTGGAAACACCATATATTTT. As protein: CASSSVSGNTIYF.